Following are 3 T cell receptor beta chains from one sample sequenced in a study of blood T cells in healthy people across ages. A J-beta primer mix and a sample-barcoded 5' primer were used in a second PCR of about 7 to 12 cycles. TCRdb re-derived calls from the 5' RACE reads in MiXCR, one entry per CDR3 protein. The sample carries fewer than 750,000 distinct CDR3 sequences, under 55% recorded once. The sample was blood. All receptors derive from an elderly man in good health.

This clonotype showed up just a few times. The chain is built from TRBV6-5 and TRBJ1-1; D not resolved. CDR3 size: 19 residues. The V end lost 2 bases, the J end lost 0 bases, and 22 bases lay between the germline ends. The V gene's germline CDR1 is MNHEY and CDR2 SVGAGI. The CDR3 bases are TGTGCCAGCAGTTACCGGTCGCAATGGGGAGGGCGTATGAACACTGAAGCTTTCTTT. It codes for CASSYRSQWGGRMNTEAFF.

This clonotype came up a few times. This sequence joins TRBV29-1 and TRBJ1-1; no clear D gene. Germline CDR1 is SQVTM and CDR2 is ANQGSEA. With 5 bases removed from V and 6 bases from J, the gap between germline ends came to 10 bases. CDR3 size: 11 residues. Here the CDR3 reads CSVSRIPEAFF. DNA for the CDR3: TGCAGCGTTTCAAGGATTCCTGAAGCTTTCTTT.

The rearrangement joins TRBV12-3 or TRBV12-4 to TRBJ1-5, with 7 bases matching TRBD1. After removal of 4 bases from V and 4 bases from J, the junction contained 7 bases not matched to a gene. The CDR3 contains 15 residues. The CDR3 spells CASSSLGTANQPQHF. The CDR3 nucleotides are TGTGCCAGCAGTTCCCTCGGGACAGCTAATCAGCCCCAGCATTTT.